One and the same sample provided the 21 T cell receptor beta chains below, sequenced in a study of blood T cell repertoires in COVID-19. Profiling relied on immunoSEQ multiplex PCR, and the TCRdb table lists in-frame clones only, not all of them. Here the sample spans 86,000 or so clones, around 82% being singletons. The sequencing input was peripheral blood. These TCRs come from an elderly woman with acute or convalescent COVID-19.

This clone was seen many times. The chain employs TRBV20-1 and TRBJ2-7, with 7 bases lining up with TRBD2. V lost 6 bases and J lost 3; bases outside the gene matches: 2. CDR1 and CDR2 from the germline V gene are DFQATT and SNEGSKA (reference sequence). The CDR3 contains 11 residues. CDR3 nucleotides: TGCAGTGCCTGGGGGGGCTACGAGCAGTACTTC. It codes for CSAWGGYEQYF.

This rearrangement joins TRBV2 to TRBJ2-5; a possible D gene is TRBD1 (5 bases). With 4 bases removed from V and 1 base from J, the gap between germline ends came to 16 bases. This CDR3 is 16 amino acids long. Germline V gives CDR1 SNHLY, CDR2 FYNNEI. CDR3 residues: CASSVEQGLSQETQYF. The CDR3 DNA follows: TGTGCCAGCAGTGTGGAGCAGGGTTTGAGCCAAGAGACCCAGTACTTC.

CDR3 coding DNA: TGTGCCAGCAGTTATGGACAGAGGTCCCCCTACGAGCAGTACTTC. Translated: CASSYGQRSPYEQYF. The chain uses TRBV2 and TRBJ2-7, with D perhaps TRBD1 (6 bases). Germline CDR1 is SNHLY and CDR2 is FYNNEI. The V end lost 5 bases, the J end lost 2 bases, and 16 bases lay between the germline ends. This CDR3 region has 15 residues.

J is TRBJ2-3 and V is TRBV25-1; TRBD2 matches 10 bases. CDR1 and CDR2 from the germline V gene are MGHDK and SYGVNS. The CDR3 extends over 15 amino acids. V gave up 6 bases and J gave up 2 bases; unmatched junction bases: 5. CDR3 in amino acids: CASRGSGGPTDTQYF. The CDR3 region has the DNA TGTGCCAGCAGGGGTAGCGGGGGGCCCACAGATACGCAGTATTTT.

For the CDR3, the DNA is TGTGCCAGCAGCTTAGCGGGGCGACTAGCGGGTCGGGTGAATGAGCAGTTCTTC. It yields the protein CASSLAGRLAGRVNEQFF. The chain uses TRBV7-9 and TRBJ2-1; 10 bases line up with TRBD2. Germline values: CDR1 SEHNR, CDR2 FQNEAQ (reference sequence). V lost 0 bases, J lost 7 bases, and 12 bases stayed unmatched. This CDR3 region has 18 residues.

The chain couples TRBV18 to TRBJ2-7; D unresolved. CDR3 length: 15 amino acids. V lost 6 bases, J lost 0 bases, and 15 bases lay in between. Germline V lookup: CDR1 KGHSH, CDR2 LQKENI. The CDR3 sequence: CASSPGNAGSYEQYF. The CDR3 region has the DNA TGTGCCAGCTCCCCCGGTAACGCTGGCTCCTACGAGCAGTACTTC.

The rearrangement joins TRBV11-1 to TRBJ1-1; 7 bases are shared with TRBD1. CDR3 length equals 13 residues. The germline gives CDR1 SGHAT, CDR2 FQDESV (reference sequence). J gave up 6 bases and V 1 base, and 2 bases lay outside the gene matches. The CDR3 here is CASSLGQGSEAFF. CDR3 coding DNA: TGTGCCAGCAGCTTAGGACAGGGCTCTGAAGCTTTCTTT.

The chain has TRBV6-1 and TRBJ2-1; D gene uncertain. V dropped 2 bases and J dropped 2 bases, with 13 bases sitting between them. The CDR3 has 16 residues. Looked up from germline, CDR1 is MNHNS and CDR2 is SASEGT. The CDR3 loop is CASSEMGETPYNEQFF. The CDR3 nucleotides read TGTGCCAGCAGTGAAATGGGCGAGACCCCCTACAATGAGCAGTTCTTC.

V usage is TRBV3-1 (or the pseudogene TRBV3-2) and J usage is TRBJ1-2; 9 positions match TRBD1. This CDR3 has 14 residues. Per germline, CDR1 LGHDT and CDR2 YNNKEL (reference sequence). V trimming: 4 bases; J trimming: 6 bases; junction bases outside the gene matches: 6. The CDR3 DNA reads TGTGCCAGCAGCCGACGACAGGGGGAGGATGGCTACACCTTC. Protein: CASSRRQGEDGYTF.

The rearrangement uses TRBV3-1 (or the pseudogene TRBV3-2) and TRBJ1-4; D remains unclear. The CDR3 has 16 residues. CDR1 and CDR2 from the germline V gene are LGHDT and YNNKEL (reference sequence). With 2 bases removed from V and 3 bases from J, the gap between germline ends came to 13 bases. CDR3 in amino acids: CASSQWGVGANEKLFF. CDR3 DNA sequence: TGTGCCAGCAGCCAATGGGGAGTCGGGGCTAATGAAAAACTGTTTTTT.

This clone came up once. The J gene is TRBJ1-1, the V gene TRBV6-1; possibly TRBD1 for D (6 bases). The CDR3 sequence is 12 residues long. The germline V and J ends were trimmed by 0 bases and 11 bases, with 10 bases remaining between them. Germline V gene sequence: CDR1 MNHNS, CDR2 SASEGT. The CDR3 region is CASSEAAQGAFF. The CDR3 DNA reads as TGTGCCAGCAGTGAAGCCGCGCAGGGGGCTTTCTTT.

The V and J genes are TRBV2 and TRBJ1-2; 8 positions match TRBD1. This CDR3 has 13 amino acids. Germline trimming cut 5 bases from V and 6 bases from J; bases unmatched to any gene: 5. Per the germline V gene, CDR1 is SNHLY and CDR2 is FYNNEI. The CDR3 coding sequence is TGTGCCAGCAGTTGGGCAGGGGGCGATGGCTACACCTTC. This gives the protein CASSWAGGDGYTF. Full variable domain (rest looked up from reference TRBV2 and TRBJ1-2): EPEVTQTPSHQVTQMGQEVILRCVPISNHLYFYWYRQILGQKVEFLVSFYNNEISEKSEIFDDQFSVERPDGSNFTLKIRSTKLEDSAMYFCASSWAGGDGYTFGSGTRLTVV.

Concerning this clone itself: This sample includes further DNA sequences coding for the same CDR3. For the CDR3, the DNA is TGCGCCAGCAGCCCGGGAGGGACAGGGAACTATGGCTACACCTTC. Translated, it gives CASSPGGTGNYGYTF. This chain uses TRBV5-1 with TRBJ1-2; 9 bases fit TRBD1. Germline trimming cut 4 bases from V and 2 bases from J; bases unmatched to any gene: 6. The CDR3 is 15 residues long. Germline V gene sequence: CDR1 SGHRS, CDR2 YFSETQ. Full variable domain (outside the CDR3, taken from reference TRBV5-1 and TRBJ1-2): KAGVTQTPRYLIKTRGQQVTLSCSPISGHRSVSWYQQTPGQGLQFLFEYFSETQRNKGNFPGRFSGRQFSNSRSEMNVSTLELGDSALYLCASSPGGTGNYGYTFGSGTRLTVV.

This chain connects TRBV5-1 to TRBJ2-7, with 8 bases that match TRBD2. CDR1 is SGHRS and CDR2 is YFSETQ in the germline V gene. J lost 3 bases, V lost 0 bases, and 5 bases had no gene match. The CDR3 sequence is 15 residues long. The CDR3 reads CASSLGVAGFYEQYF. CDR3 in DNA: TGCGCCAGCAGCTTGGGGGTAGCGGGGTTCTACGAGCAGTACTTC.

This clone was seen a single time. The CDR3: CASSLGSGANSPLHF. CDR3 sequence (DNA): TGTGCCAGCAGCTTAGGGTCAGGGGCTAATTCACCCCTCCACTTT. This sequence joins TRBV11-2 and TRBJ1-6, with D tentatively TRBD1 (6 bases). Germline V lookup: CDR1 SGHAT, CDR2 FQNNGV. The CDR3 is made up of 15 amino acids. Between the trimmed V and J ends, which lost 1 base and 6 bases, there was a span of 10 bases.

Only one count was recorded for this clone. The chain employs TRBV5-4 and TRBJ2-7; TRBD2 matches 12 bases. V lost 0 bases to trimming and J lost 9 bases; unmatched junction nucleotides: 7. This CDR3 comprises 15 residues. Germline loops: CDR1 SGHNT, CDR2 YYREEE (reference sequence). CDR3 in amino acids: CASSLGLAGEFGQYF. As DNA, the CDR3 is TGTGCCAGCAGCTTGGGACTAGCGGGAGAGTTCGGGCAGTACTTC.

The CDR3 coding sequence is TGCGCCAGCAGCCCGGACAGGGCAGGAGAGACCCAGTACTTC. Amino acid sequence: CASSPDRAGETQYF. The chain employs TRBV5-1 and TRBJ2-5, with 8 bases fitting TRBD1. Unmatched junction bases numbered 6, after V lost 4 bases and J lost 4 bases. Per the germline V gene, CDR1 is SGHRS and CDR2 is YFSETQ. The CDR3 extends over 14 amino acids.

This clone was detected only once. This chain connects TRBV7-9 to TRBJ1-2; possible D gene TRBD1, 5 bases. V was cut by 2 bases and J by 5 bases, with 15 bases left in between. Looked up from germline, CDR1 is SEHNR and CDR2 is FQNEAQ (reference sequence). This CDR3 has 15 amino acids. CDR3 in amino acids: CASSLMDTHQYGYTF. The CDR3 bases are TGTGCCAGCAGCTTAATGGACACTCACCAATATGGCTACACCTTC.

The chain employs TRBV5-1 and TRBJ1-6; D perhaps matches TRBD1 (5 bases). Germline-derived CDR1 and CDR2 are SGHRS and YFSETQ. Trimming took 1 base from V and 5 from J, leaving 13 bases between them. The CDR3 has 16 amino acids. Here the CDR3 DNA reads TGCGCCAGCAGCTTGTCGACAGATCCGAATAATTCACCCCTCCACTTT. Its protein is CASSLSTDPNNSPLHF.

This clone was seen a few times. The CDR3: CASSDRGRNEQFF. CDR3 DNA: TGTGCCAGCAGTGACAGGGGAAGGAATGAGCAGTTCTTC. The V and J genes are TRBV2 and TRBJ2-1; possibly TRBD1 for D (6 bases). V was cut by 3 bases and J by 7 bases, with 10 bases left in between. The germline V gene has CDR1 SNHLY and CDR2 FYNNEI. This CDR3 comprises 13 residues.

This clone was found a few times. The V call is TRBV19, the J call TRBJ2-3; the match to TRBD2 covers 12 bases. This CDR3 is 18 amino acids long. The germline V gene encodes CDR1 LNHDA and CDR2 SQIVND (reference sequence). The trim removed 3 bases at V and 0 bases at J, leaving 7 bases unmatched. This CDR3 is CASSIPLAGGTSTDTQYF. DNA of the CDR3: TGTGCCAGTAGTATCCCCCTAGCGGGAGGGACTAGCACAGATACGCAGTATTTT.